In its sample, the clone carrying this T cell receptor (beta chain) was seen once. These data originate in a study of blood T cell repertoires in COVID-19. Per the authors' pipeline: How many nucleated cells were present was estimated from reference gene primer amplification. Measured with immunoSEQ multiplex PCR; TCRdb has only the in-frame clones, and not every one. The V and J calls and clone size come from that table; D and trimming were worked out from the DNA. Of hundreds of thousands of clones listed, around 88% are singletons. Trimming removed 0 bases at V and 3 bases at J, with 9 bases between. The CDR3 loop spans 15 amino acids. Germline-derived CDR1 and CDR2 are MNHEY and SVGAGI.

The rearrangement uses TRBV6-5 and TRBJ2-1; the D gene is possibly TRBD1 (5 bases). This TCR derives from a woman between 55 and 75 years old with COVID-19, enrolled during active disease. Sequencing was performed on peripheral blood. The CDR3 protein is CASSYSQANYNEQFF. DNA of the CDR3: TGTGCCAGCAGTTACTCACAGGCGAACTACAATGAGCAGTTCTTC.